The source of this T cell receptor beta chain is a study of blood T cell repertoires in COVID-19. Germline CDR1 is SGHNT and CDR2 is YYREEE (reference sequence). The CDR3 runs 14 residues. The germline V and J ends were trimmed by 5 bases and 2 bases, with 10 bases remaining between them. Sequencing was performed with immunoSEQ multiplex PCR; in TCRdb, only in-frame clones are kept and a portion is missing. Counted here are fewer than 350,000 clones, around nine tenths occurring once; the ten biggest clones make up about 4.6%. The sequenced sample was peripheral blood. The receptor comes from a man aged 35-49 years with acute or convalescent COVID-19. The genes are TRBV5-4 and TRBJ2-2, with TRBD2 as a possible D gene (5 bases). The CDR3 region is CASRSSFNTGELFF. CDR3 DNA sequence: TGTGCCAGCAGGTCTAGCTTTAACACCGGGGAGCTGTTTTTT.